This TCR beta chain stems from a study of T cells in Graves' hyperthyroidism and ophthalmopathy. In its sample, this clonotype was seen many times. Germline CDR1 and CDR2: SNHLY and FYNNEI. The CDR3 is 14 residues long. V shed 3 bases and J shed 4 bases, with 10 bases lying between them. Amplified TCR beta CDR3 regions came from RNA transcripts. The primer set for the first-round RT-PCR of the TCR CDR3 was HTBI. TCRdb independently ran MiXCR on the multiplex PCR reads; one entry per CDR3 protein. The table records some 550,000 distinct CDR3 sequences, about a sixth of them present only once. The J gene is TRBJ1-5, the V gene TRBV2; no firm D call. The sequence derives from a woman aged 35 to 49 with Graves' ophthalmopathy. Material for sequencing was blood. CDR3 DNA: TGTGCCAGCAGTGACAGACGGGGAAATCAGCCCCAGCATTTT. Its protein is CASSDRRGNQPQHF.